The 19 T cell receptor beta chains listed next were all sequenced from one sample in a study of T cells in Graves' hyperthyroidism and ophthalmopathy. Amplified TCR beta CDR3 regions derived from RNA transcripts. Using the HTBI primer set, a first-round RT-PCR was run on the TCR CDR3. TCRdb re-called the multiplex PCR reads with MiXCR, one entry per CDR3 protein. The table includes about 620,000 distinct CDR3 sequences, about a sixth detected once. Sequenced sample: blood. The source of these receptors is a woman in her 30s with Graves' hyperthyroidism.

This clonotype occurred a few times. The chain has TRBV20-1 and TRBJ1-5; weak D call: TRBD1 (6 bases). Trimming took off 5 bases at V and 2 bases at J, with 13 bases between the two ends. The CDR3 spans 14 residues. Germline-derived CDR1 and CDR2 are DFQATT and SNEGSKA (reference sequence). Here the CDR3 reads CSARKGGGNQPQHF. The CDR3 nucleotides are TGCAGTGCTCGAAAAGGGGGAGGCAATCAGCCCCAGCATTTT.

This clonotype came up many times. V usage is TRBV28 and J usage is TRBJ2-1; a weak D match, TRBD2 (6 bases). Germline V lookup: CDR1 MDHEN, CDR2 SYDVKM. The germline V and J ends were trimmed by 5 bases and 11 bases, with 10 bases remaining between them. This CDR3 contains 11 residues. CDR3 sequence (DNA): TGTGCCAGCAGTATTAGCGGCCAGCAGTTCTTC. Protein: CASSISGQQFF. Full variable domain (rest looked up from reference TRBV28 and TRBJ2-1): DVKVTQSSRYLVKRTGEKVFLECVQDMDHENMFWYRQDPGLGLRLIYFSYDVKMKEKGDIPEGYSVSREKKERFSLILESASTNQTSMYLCASSISGQQFFGPGTRLTVL.

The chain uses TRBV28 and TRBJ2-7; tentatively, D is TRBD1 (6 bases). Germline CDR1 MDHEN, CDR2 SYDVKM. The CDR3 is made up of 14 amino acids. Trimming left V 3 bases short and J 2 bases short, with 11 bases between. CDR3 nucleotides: TGTGCCAGCAGTTTGGACAGCGATACCTACGAGCAGTACTTC. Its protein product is CASSLDSDTYEQYF. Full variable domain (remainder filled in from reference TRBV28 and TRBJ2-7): DVKVTQSSRYLVKRTGEKVFLECVQDMDHENMFWYRQDPGLGLRLIYFSYDVKMKEKGDIPEGYSVSREKKERFSLILESASTNQTSMYLCASSLDSDTYEQYFGPGTRLTVT.

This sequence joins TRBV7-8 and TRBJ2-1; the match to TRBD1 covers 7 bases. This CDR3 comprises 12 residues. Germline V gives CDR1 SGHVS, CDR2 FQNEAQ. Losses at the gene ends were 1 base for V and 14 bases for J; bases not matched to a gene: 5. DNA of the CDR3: TGTGCCAGCAGCTTAGTGATAGGGGGCGAGTTCTTC. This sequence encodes CASSLVIGGEFF.

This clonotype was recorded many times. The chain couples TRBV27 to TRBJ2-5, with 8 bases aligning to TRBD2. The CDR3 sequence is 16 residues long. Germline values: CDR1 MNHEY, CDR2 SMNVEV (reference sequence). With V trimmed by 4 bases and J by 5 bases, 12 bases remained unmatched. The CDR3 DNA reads TGTGCCAGCAGTTGGGTCCGGACCAGCGGGAGTGAGACCCAGTACTTC. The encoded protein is CASSWVRTSGSETQYF.

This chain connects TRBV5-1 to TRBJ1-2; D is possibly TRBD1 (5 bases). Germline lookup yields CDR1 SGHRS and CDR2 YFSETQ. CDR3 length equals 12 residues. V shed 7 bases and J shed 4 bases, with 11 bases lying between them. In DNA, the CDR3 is TGCGCCAGCGGCGGGACCAGCTATGGCTACACCTTC. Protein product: CASGGTSYGYTF. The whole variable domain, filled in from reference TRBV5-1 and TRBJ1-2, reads KAGVTQTPRYLIKTRGQQVTLSCSPISGHRSVSWYQQTPGQGLQFLFEYFSETQRNKGNFPGRFSGRQFSNSRSEMNVSTLELGDSALYLCASGGTSYGYTFGSGTRLTVV.

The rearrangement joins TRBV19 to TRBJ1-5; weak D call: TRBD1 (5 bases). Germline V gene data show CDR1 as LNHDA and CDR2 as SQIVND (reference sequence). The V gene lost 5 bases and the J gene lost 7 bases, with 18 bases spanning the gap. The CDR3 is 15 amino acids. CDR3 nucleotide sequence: TGTGCCAGTAGTTCGCAGGGTGGACTATCACAGCCCCAGCATTTT. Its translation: CASSSQGGLSQPQHF.

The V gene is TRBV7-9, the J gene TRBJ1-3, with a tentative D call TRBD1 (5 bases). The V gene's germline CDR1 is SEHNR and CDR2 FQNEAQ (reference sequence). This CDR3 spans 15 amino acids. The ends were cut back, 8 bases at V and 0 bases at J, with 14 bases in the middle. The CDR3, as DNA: TGTGCCAGCGAAGGGGTATCAATCTCTGGAAACACCATATATTTT. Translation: CASEGVSISGNTIYF. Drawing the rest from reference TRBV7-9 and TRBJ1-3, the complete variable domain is DTGVSQNPRHKITKRGQNVTFRCDPISEHNRLYWYRQTLGQGPEFLTYFQNEAQLEKSRLLSDRFSAERPKGSFSTLEIQRTEQGDSAMYLCASEGVSISGNTIYFGEGSWLTVV.

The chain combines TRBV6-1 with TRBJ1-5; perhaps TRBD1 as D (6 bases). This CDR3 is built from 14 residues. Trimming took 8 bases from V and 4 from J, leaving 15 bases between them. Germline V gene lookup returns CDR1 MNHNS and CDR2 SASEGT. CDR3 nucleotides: TGTGCCAGCCGAACCGGGACATCGAATCAGCCCCAGCATTTT. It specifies CASRTGTSNQPQHF.

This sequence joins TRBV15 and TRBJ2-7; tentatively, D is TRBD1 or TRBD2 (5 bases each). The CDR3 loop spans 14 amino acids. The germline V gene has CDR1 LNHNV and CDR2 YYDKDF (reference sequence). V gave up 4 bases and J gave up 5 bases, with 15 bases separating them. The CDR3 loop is CATSTTRDADEQYF. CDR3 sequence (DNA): TGTGCCACCAGCACCACGAGGGACGCCGACGAGCAGTACTTC.

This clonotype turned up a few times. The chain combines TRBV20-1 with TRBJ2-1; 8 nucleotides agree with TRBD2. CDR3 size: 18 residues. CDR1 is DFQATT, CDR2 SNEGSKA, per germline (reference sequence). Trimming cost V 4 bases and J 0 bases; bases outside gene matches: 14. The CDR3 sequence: CSAKQRTLAGSSYNEQFF. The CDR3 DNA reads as TGCAGTGCTAAACAGAGGACTCTAGCGGGCAGCTCCTACAATGAGCAGTTCTTC.

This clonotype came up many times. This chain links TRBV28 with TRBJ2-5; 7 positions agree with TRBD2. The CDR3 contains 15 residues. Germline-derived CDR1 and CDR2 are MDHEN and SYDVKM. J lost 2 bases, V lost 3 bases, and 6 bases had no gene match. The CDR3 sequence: CASSFGLGGQETQYF. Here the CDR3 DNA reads TGTGCCAGCAGTTTCGGTTTGGGAGGGCAAGAGACCCAGTACTTC.

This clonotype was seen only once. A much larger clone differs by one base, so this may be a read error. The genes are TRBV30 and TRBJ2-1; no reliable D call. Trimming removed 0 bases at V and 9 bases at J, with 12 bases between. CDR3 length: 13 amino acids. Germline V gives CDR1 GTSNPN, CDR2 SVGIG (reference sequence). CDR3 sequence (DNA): TGTGCCTGGAGTGTGGGCCCCAACGGTGAGCAGTTCTTC. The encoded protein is CAWSVGPNGEQFF.

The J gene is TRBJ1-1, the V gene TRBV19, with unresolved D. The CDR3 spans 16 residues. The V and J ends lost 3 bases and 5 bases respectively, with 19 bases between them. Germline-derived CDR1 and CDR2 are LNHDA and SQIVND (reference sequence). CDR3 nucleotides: TGTGCCAGTAGTATCGGTGACATACTCATAGGGACTGAAGCTTTCTTT. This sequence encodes CASSIGDILIGTEAFF.

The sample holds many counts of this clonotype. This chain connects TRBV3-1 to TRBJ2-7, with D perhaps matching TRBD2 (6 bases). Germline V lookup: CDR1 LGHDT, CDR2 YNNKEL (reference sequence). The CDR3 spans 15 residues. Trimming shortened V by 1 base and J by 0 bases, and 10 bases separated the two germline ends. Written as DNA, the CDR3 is TGTGCCAGCAGCCAAGGGGGGGATGGCTCCTACGAGCAGTACTTC. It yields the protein CASSQGGDGSYEQYF.

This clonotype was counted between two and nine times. CDR3 amino acids: CSAGTRSTDTQYF. The CDR3 nucleotides are TGCAGCGCCGGAACTAGGAGCACAGATACGCAGTATTTT. The chain couples TRBV20-1 to TRBJ2-3; maybe TRBD2 (5 bases). Germline values: CDR1 DFQATT, CDR2 SNEGSKA (reference sequence). The CDR3 has 13 residues.

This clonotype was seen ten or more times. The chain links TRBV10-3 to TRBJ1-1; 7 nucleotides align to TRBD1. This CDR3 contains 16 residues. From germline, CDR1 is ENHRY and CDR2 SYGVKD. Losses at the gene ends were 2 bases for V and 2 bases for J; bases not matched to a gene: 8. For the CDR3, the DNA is TGTGCCATCAGTGAGCCGCTCAGGGACAGAAACACTGAAGCTTTCTTT. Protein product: CAISEPLRDRNTEAFF.

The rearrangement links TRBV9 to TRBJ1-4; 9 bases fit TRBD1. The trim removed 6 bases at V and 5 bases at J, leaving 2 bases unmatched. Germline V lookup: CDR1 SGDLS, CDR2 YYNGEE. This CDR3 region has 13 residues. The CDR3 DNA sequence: TGTGCCAGCACTGGACAGGGGAATGAAAAACTGTTTTTT. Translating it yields CASTGQGNEKLFF. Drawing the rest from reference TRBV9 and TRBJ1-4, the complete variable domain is DSGVTQTPKHLITATGQRVTLRCSPRSGDLSVYWYQQSLDQGLQFLIQYYNGEERAKGNILERFSAQQFPDLHSELNLSSLELGDSALYFCASTGQGNEKLFFGSGTQLSVL.

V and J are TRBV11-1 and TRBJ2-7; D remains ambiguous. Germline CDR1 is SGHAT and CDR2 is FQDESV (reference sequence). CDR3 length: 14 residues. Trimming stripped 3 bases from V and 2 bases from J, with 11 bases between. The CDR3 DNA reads TGTGCCAGCAGCTTTAAGGGCAGTACCTACGAGCAGTACTTC. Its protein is CASSFKGSTYEQYF.